This is a list of T cell receptor beta chains from one sample in a study of PD-1 blockade in classical Hodgkin lymphoma. This table comes from immunoSEQ multiplex PCR, and its TCRdb copy is limited to in-frame clones, with some not included. Counted here are about 30,000 clones, roughly 76% occurring once; the ten biggest clones make up 12% to 15%. Here the sequenced sample was peripheral blood mononuclear cells (PBMCs), taken before the second cycle of nivolumab. These TCRs come from a human donor with classical Hodgkin lymphoma. CDR3s include the opening cysteine and the closing phenylalanine or tryptophan. Fields, in order: D gene, V gene, J gene, clone size, CDR3 protein, CDR3 DNA. The D gene is left open where the match is weak. For some rows the clone size is stated as once, few or many, or as a class when expanded; others skip it.

.	TRBV19	TRBJ1-4	.	CASSLYTGATNEKLFF	TGTGCCAGTAGTCTGTACACCGGGGCAACTAATGAAAAACTGTTTTTT
TRBD2	TRBV7-6	TRBJ2-3	once	CASSPPGSGGRSTDTQYF	TGTGCCAGCAGCCCCCCGGGGAGCGGGGGCCGAAGCACAGATACGCAGTATTTT
.	TRBV5-6	TRBJ1-1	few	CASSEEGGPTEAFF	TGTGCCAGCAGCGAGGAGGGGGGGCCCACTGAAGCTTTCTTT
.	TRBV10-3	TRBJ1-2	.	CACGVGGADYGYTF	TGTGCCTGCGGGGTGGGGGGCGCGGACTATGGCTACACCTTC
.	TRBV7-2	TRBJ1-2	.	CASSLQINYGYTF	TGTGCCAGCAGCTTACAGATTAACTATGGCTACACCTTC
TRBD1	TRBV28	TRBJ2-5	.	CASTGVRDRGQETQYF	TGTGCCAGCACGGGAGTCCGGGACAGGGGGCAGGAGACCCAGTACTTC
.	TRBV28	TRBJ1-5	.	CASSPHRGTYSNQPQHF	TGTGCCAGCAGCCCGCATAGGGGTACTTATAGCAATCAGCCCCAGCATTTT
.	TRBV27	TRBJ1-6	medium-sized	CASTLRGNSPLHF	TGTGCCAGCACCCTCCGGGGTAATTCACCCCTCCACTTT
.	TRBV18	TRBJ2-6	few	CASSSGVGYGANVLTF	TGTGCCAGCTCTTCCGGGGTCGGCTATGGGGCCAACGTCCTGACTTTC
.	TRBV28	TRBJ2-7	.	CASSGGHRSEQYF	TGTGCCAGCAGTGGGGGACATCGATCCGAGCAGTACTTC
TRBD1	TRBV28	TRBJ1-5	.	CASSLWKGASNQPQHF	TGTGCCAGCAGTTTATGGAAGGGGGCGAGCAATCAGCCCCAGCATTTT
TRBD2	TRBV15	TRBJ2-3	.	CATSREGAGAGEDTQYF	TGTGCCACCAGCAGAGAAGGAGCGGGGGCCGGGGAAGATACGCAGTATTTT
.	TRBV11-3	TRBJ2-2	many	CASSLGGERSGELFF	TGTGCCAGCAGCTTAGGTGGGGAGAGGTCCGGGGAGCTGTTTTTT
.	TRBV7-2	TRBJ1-2	.	CASSLSPAGYTF	TGTGCCAGCAGCTTATCCCCCGCGGGCTACACCTTC
TRBD2	TRBV7-9	TRBJ2-1	.	CASTKRGFYEQFF	TGTGCCAGCACGAAGCGGGGGTTCTATGAGCAGTTCTTC
.	TRBV7-9	TRBJ1-4	.	CASSQSAQGEKLFF	TGTGCCAGCAGCCAGTCCGCCCAGGGTGAAAAACTGTTTTTT
.	TRBV6-5	TRBJ1-3	.	CASTPVAGGNTIYF	TGTGCCAGCACCCCGGTGGCAGGTGGAAACACCATATATTTT